This T cell receptor beta chain was recorded in a study of CD8 T cells in ankylosing spondylitis. Study-level findings and limits: Disease-linked clones had a CD8+ phenotype and relatively low frequency in peripheral blood. Prior literature has documented some motif variants in synovial fluid and blood from reactive arthritis. Ankylosing spondylitis blood seemed to carry a telltale TCR beta motif made of seven or eight highly homologous variants. According to the report, clones linked to the disease were significantly enriched in matched synovial fluid samples taken from ankylosing spondylitis patients.

Points on this clonotype: What it binds is not known.

Quantitative 5'-RACE with molecular barcodes generated TCR beta libraries. TCRdb itself ran the 5' RACE reads through MiXCR, one entry per CDR3 protein. The table shows around 890,000 distinct CDR3 sequences, with over 9.5% occurring only once. Trimming removed 7 bases from V and 11 bases from J, with 9 bases in between. The CDR3 is 11 amino acids. Germline assignment: CDR1 MDHEN and CDR2 SYDVKM. This rearrangement joins TRBV28 to TRBJ1-6, with no clear D. Sequencing was done on a sample of blood, either unsorted or a sorted T cell fraction (not recorded which). This sequence was found in a male donor with ankylosing spondylitis. CDR3: CASTGWAPLHF. The CDR3 DNA sequence: TGTGCCAGCACAGGTTGGGCACCCCTCCACTTT.